Detailed here is one TCR beta chain. Its antigen is as yet unknown. These data come from a study of T cell repertoires in ileal Crohn's disease. The wider study: Surgery for a complication: stricturing in about 61%, penetrating in around 39%. Study-wide results and limits: Clonality above 26.8% at surgery always came with endoscopic recurrence. Active smokers at surgery had more clonal expansions than non-smokers. Compared with CD4 T cells, sorted CD8 cells carried more expanded clones.

Germline values: CDR1 SEHNR, CDR2 FQNEAQ (reference sequence). Trimming took 3 bases from V and 1 from J, leaving 10 bases between them. The CDR3 is made up of 16 amino acids. Only in-frame clones appear in the TCRdb table, and some are missing; sequencing was by immunoSEQ multiplex PCR. Of 2,600 or so clones detected, 70% to 85% appear once; the ten largest clones hold 36%. Time point denoted: neoterminal ileum biopsy at postoperative endoscopy, about 6 months after surgery. This rearrangement joins TRBV7-9 to TRBJ2-6; no clear D. The sequence derives from an adult with Crohn's disease. Sequencing was done on a sample of ileal tissue. CDR3 in DNA: TGTGCCAGCAGCTTTATTGAGGTGTCTGGGGCCAACGTCCTGACTTTC. Residues: CASSFIEVSGANVLTF.